The next 28 T cell receptor beta chains were all read from a single sample in a study of T-cell memory formation after mild COVID-19. MiXCR was run by TCRdb on the 5' RACE reads, yielding one entry per CDR3 protein. The sample has fewer than 550,000 distinct CDR3 sequences, 20% seen once; the top ten hold around 9.2%. Sequenced sample: PBMCs or a T cell subset sorted from them (not recorded which). These receptors all come from an adult woman who had mild COVID-19 (a few samples of this study predate the infection). Cell type and time point are not known.

The chain combines TRBV20-1 with TRBJ1-2; tentative D call: TRBD1 (5 bases). Trimming left V 6 bases short and J 2 bases short, with 13 bases between. Looked up from germline, CDR1 is DFQATT and CDR2 is SNEGSKA (reference sequence). The CDR3 covers 13 residues. CDR3 residues: CSADVRGNYGYTF. In DNA form, the CDR3 reads TGCAGTGCGGACGTTAGGGGAAACTATGGCTACACCTTC.

This chain uses TRBV12-3 or TRBV12-4 with TRBJ1-1; 10 bases are a match to TRBD1. The V segment lost 6 bases and the J segment 2 bases; nucleotides outside the gene matches: 6. CDR3 length equals 15 residues. CDR3 in DNA: TGTGCCAGCAGGCCGGCGACAGGGGGCAACACTGAAGCTTTCTTT. This translates into CASRPATGGNTEAFF.

This clonotype was found a few times. V and J are TRBV10-3 and TRBJ2-7; 7 positions match TRBD2. The trim removed 3 bases at V and 0 bases at J, leaving 5 bases unmatched. Germline V CDR1 and CDR2: ENHRY, SYGVKD. The CDR3 sequence is 15 residues long. CDR3 region: CAISDMRGNSYEQYF. The CDR3 nucleotides are TGTGCCATCAGTGATATGCGGGGGAACTCCTACGAGCAGTACTTC.

This clonotype showed up just a few times. The chain has TRBV3-1 and TRBJ2-1; the match to TRBD2 covers 8 bases. With V trimmed by 8 bases and J by 7 bases, 13 bases remained unmatched. The CDR3 is 15 amino acids. Germline loops: CDR1 LGHDT, CDR2 YNNKEL (reference sequence). The DNA of the CDR3 is TGTGCCAGCTCCGTCCCGGCGGGGGGTGCTAATGAGCAGTTCTTC. Encoded protein: CASSVPAGGANEQFF.

V is TRBV12-3 or TRBV12-4 and J is TRBJ1-1; weak D call: TRBD1 (5 bases). V lost 3 bases, J lost 3 bases, and 29 bases lay in between. The CDR3 contains 20 residues. The CDR3 nucleotides are TGTGCCAGCAGTTTTGAGTCCAAACCAAGGGTCAGGGTTGAAGACACTGAAGCTTTCTTT. It is translated as CASSFESKPRVRVEDTEAFF.

In its sample, this clonotype was seen many times. The chain combines TRBV5-1 with TRBJ2-5, with D hard to call. The germline V and J ends were trimmed by 2 bases and 5 bases, with 10 bases remaining between them. The CDR3 sequence is 13 residues long. The germline V gene encodes CDR1 SGHRS and CDR2 YFSETQ. Here the CDR3 DNA reads TGCGCCAGCAGCTTAACGGTGATTGAGACCCAGTACTTC. Translated, it gives CASSLTVIETQYF.

This clonotype was observed a handful of times. The chain is built from TRBV7-9 and TRBJ2-2; 9 bases are shared with TRBD2. The V segment lost 0 bases and the J segment 0 bases; nucleotides outside the gene matches: 2. Germline values: CDR1 SEHNR, CDR2 FQNEAQ (reference sequence). The CDR3 length is 17 residues. As DNA, the CDR3 is TGTGCCAGCAGCTTAGCGTCTAGCGGGGCGAACACCGGGGAGCTGTTTTTT. This codes for CASSLASSGANTGELFF.

The chain employs TRBV18 and TRBJ1-1, with D possibly TRBD1 on 5 matching bases. Trimming left V 0 bases short and J 1 base short, with 15 bases between. The germline CDR1 and CDR2 sequences are KGHSH and LQKENI. The CDR3 has 17 residues. The CDR3 region is CASSPPTLGLGNTEAFF. CDR3 sequence (DNA): TGTGCCAGCTCACCACCGACCCTGGGACTGGGGAACACTGAAGCTTTCTTT.

This clonotype was counted ten times or more. This chain uses TRBV20-1 with TRBJ2-2; TRBD2 matches 10 bases. This CDR3 has 15 residues. Germline lookup yields CDR1 DFQATT and CDR2 SNEGSKA (reference sequence). Trimming took 1 base from V and 5 from J; bases not matched to a gene: 4. CDR3 protein: CSARASGGGTGELFF. CDR3 DNA sequence: TGCAGTGCTAGAGCTAGCGGGGGAGGGACCGGGGAGCTGTTTTTT.

The chain has TRBV2 and TRBJ2-7; perhaps TRBD1 as D (6 bases). The CDR3 sequence is 13 residues long. V was shortened by 6 bases and J by 3 bases, with 12 bases between the two germline ends. CDR1 is SNHLY and CDR2 is FYNNEI in the germline V gene. In DNA form, the CDR3 reads TGTGCCAGCAGGGGACAAGACTACTACGAGCAGTACTTC. Residues: CASRGQDYYEQYF.

This clonotype was detected only a few times. The chain uses TRBV7-3 and TRBJ2-1, with 9 bases that match TRBD2. After removal of 2 bases from V and 7 bases from J, the junction contained 6 bases not matched to a gene. The germline gives CDR1 SGHTA, CDR2 FQGTGA. The CDR3 loop spans 15 amino acids. CDR3 DNA: TGTGCCAGCAGCTTAGCGGGGGGGCTTCGGAATGAGCAGTTCTTC. As protein: CASSLAGGLRNEQFF.

This chain joins TRBV7-3 and TRBJ2-3; D gene uncertain. CDR1 is SGHTA and CDR2 is FQGTGA in the germline V gene. This CDR3 is 14 amino acids long. Trimming took 4 bases from V and 1 from J, leaving 9 bases between them. Here the CDR3 reads CASSSRSGTDTQYF. CDR3 nucleotide sequence: TGTGCCAGCAGCTCGAGAAGTGGCACAGATACGCAGTATTTT.

J is TRBJ1-2 and V is TRBV5-6; D call uncertain. V was pared by 5 bases and J by 7 bases, with 24 bases between. The germline V gene has CDR1 SGHDT and CDR2 YYEEEE. The CDR3 runs 16 residues. Here the CDR3 reads CASSLKEPSPAGGYTF. CDR3 bases: TGTGCCAGCAGTTTGAAGGAGCCCAGCCCCGCCGGTGGCTACACCTTC.

This chain links TRBV14 with TRBJ2-2; possibly TRBD2 for D (5 bases). In germline, CDR1 is SGHDN, CDR2 FVKESK. CDR3 length equals 14 residues. The V gene lost 5 bases and the J gene lost 5 bases, with 12 bases spanning the gap. The CDR3 bases are TGTGCCAGCAGCAACCAGGCGGGTACCGGGGAGCTGTTTTTT. Protein sequence: CASSNQAGTGELFF.

This clonotype was seen a handful of times. The V gene is TRBV7-3, the J gene TRBJ2-1; D is uncertain. There are 14 residues in the CDR3. Germline assignment: CDR1 SGHTA and CDR2 FQGTGA. Between the trimmed V and J ends, which lost 5 bases and 1 base, there was a span of 9 bases. The CDR3 DNA sequence: TGTGCCAGCAGCCCCCAACTGTCCTACAATGAGCAGTTCTTC. This gives the protein CASSPQLSYNEQFF.

The V and J genes are TRBV7-9 and TRBJ1-2; D perhaps matches TRBD1 (5 bases). CDR1 and CDR2 from the germline V gene are SEHNR and FQNEAQ (reference sequence). V was cut by 11 bases and J by 3 bases, with 34 bases left in between. The CDR3 covers 19 residues. CDR3 in DNA: TGTGCCGGACGTAAGGAGGGGCAGACAGCATCTACTACGGACTATGGCTACACCTTC. Translation gives CAGRKEGQTASTTDYGYTF.

The chain couples TRBV10-3 to TRBJ2-5; 8 bases fit TRBD1. CDR3 length: 12 amino acids. Looked up from germline, CDR1 is ENHRY and CDR2 is SYGVKD. V gave up 6 bases and J gave up 3 bases; unmatched junction bases: 0. Here the CDR3 DNA reads TGTGCCATCAGGGACAGGGAAGAGACCCAGTACTTC. Residues: CAIRDREETQYF.

The CDR3 bases are TGTGCCTGGAGCGGGGGGGCCGGCACAGATACGCAGTATTTT. Amino acid sequence: CAWSGGAGTDTQYF. J is TRBJ2-3 and V is TRBV30; 8 bases fit TRBD2. Germline trimming cut 3 bases from V and 1 base from J; bases unmatched to any gene: 3. Per germline, CDR1 GTSNPN and CDR2 SVGIG (reference sequence). This CDR3 is built from 14 residues.

The V gene is TRBV4-1, the J gene TRBJ1-2, with TRBD1 matching over 10 bases. The junction had 2 bases not matched to a gene; V was cut back by 0 bases and J by 4 bases. Germline V CDR1 and CDR2: MGHRA, YSYEKL. The length of the CDR3 is 15 residues. The CDR3 is CASSQEDRGGYGYTF. In DNA form, the CDR3 reads TGCGCCAGCAGCCAAGAGGACAGGGGGGGCTATGGCTACACCTTC.

This clonotype was found a few times. This sequence joins TRBV3-1 and TRBJ1-2; weak D call: TRBD1 (5 bases). This CDR3 spans 15 amino acids. The germline CDR1 and CDR2 sequences are LGHDT and YNNKEL (reference sequence). V was shortened by 0 bases and J by 8 bases, with 16 bases between the two germline ends. CDR3: CASSQEAGVEGGYTF. The CDR3 DNA sequence: TGTGCCAGCAGCCAAGAGGCGGGGGTCGAAGGCGGCTACACCTTC.

This clonotype was counted a single time. CDR3 in DNA: TGTGCCAGCAGCTTAGTCCCCTCCTGGCGGGGGGTCACTGAAGCTTTCTTT. Its translation: CASSLVPSWRGVTEAFF. The chain employs TRBV7-6 and TRBJ1-1, with D maybe TRBD1 (5 bases). Trimming pared 1 base from V and 4 bases from J, leaving 19 bases between. Germline loops: CDR1 SGHVS, CDR2 FNYEAQ. This CDR3 contains 17 residues.

This clonotype has a handful of counts. The V gene is TRBV19, the J gene TRBJ1-1; D ambiguous. Germline CDR1 reads LNHDA; CDR2 reads SQIVND (reference sequence). The CDR3 extends over 17 amino acids. Trimming pared 4 bases from V and 0 bases from J, leaving 18 bases between. CDR3 nucleotide sequence: TGTGCCAGTAGTAGATCGGGCAGCCAGTATTTGAACACTGAAGCTTTCTTT. Translating gives CASSRSGSQYLNTEAFF.

Worth noting for this clonotype: One end of the junction fails to match germline, which may point to a read error. This chain links TRBV7-9 with TRBJ2-1, with 7 nucleotides matching TRBD1. The length of the CDR3 is 13 residues. The germline V gene encodes CDR1 SEHNR and CDR2 FQNEAQ (reference sequence). The CDR3 sequence: CASSLIGQDARFF. The CDR3 DNA sequence: TGTGCAAGCAGCTTAATTGGACAGGATGCGCGGTTCTTC. The variable domain in full, with the rest retrieved from reference TRBV7-9 and TRBJ2-1, is DTGVSQNPRHKITKRGQNVTFRCDPISEHNRLYWYRQTLGQGPEFLTYFQNEAQLEKSRLLSDRFSAERPKGSFSTLEIQRTEQGDSAMYLCASSLIGQDARFFGPGTRLTVL.

This chain uses TRBV18 with TRBJ1-4; maybe TRBD1 (5 bases). This CDR3 contains 14 residues. The germline V and J ends were trimmed by 5 bases and 8 bases, with 15 bases remaining between them. Per the germline V gene, CDR1 is KGHSH and CDR2 is LQKENI. This chain's CDR3 is CASSRTGLEEKLFF. The DNA of the CDR3 is TGTGCCAGCTCAAGGACGGGACTAGAGGAAAAACTGTTTTTT.

The chain recombines TRBV20-1 with TRBJ1-1, with D unresolved. Deletions cut 1 base from V and 3 bases from J, with 9 bases between. The CDR3 spans 13 residues. The germline CDR1 and CDR2 sequences are DFQATT and SNEGSKA (reference sequence). CDR3 loop: CSARVMVDTEAFF. In DNA, the CDR3 is TGCAGTGCTAGAGTTATGGTGGACACTGAAGCTTTCTTT.

A few counts support this clonotype. The chain joins TRBV6-1 to TRBJ1-2, with 12 positions matching TRBD1. This CDR3 comprises 15 residues. Germline lookup yields CDR1 MNHNS and CDR2 SASEGT. Losses at the gene ends were 8 bases for V and 7 bases for J; bases not matched to a gene: 11. As DNA, the CDR3 is TGTGCCAGCGGGAGTGGGGACAGGGGGCTTGGTGGCTACACCTTC. The encoded protein is CASGSGDRGLGGYTF.

This chain connects TRBV7-9 to TRBJ2-3, with a weak D call TRBD1 (5 bases). The V gene's germline CDR1 is SEHNR and CDR2 FQNEAQ (reference sequence). CDR3 length: 15 residues. V was trimmed by 5 bases and J by 2 bases, leaving 14 bases between them. The CDR3 DNA reads TGTGCCAGCAGCGTGGACACTTTTACCACAGATACGCAGTATTTT. Its translation is CASSVDTFTTDTQYF.

This clonotype was seen more than once but under ten times. The V gene is TRBV9, the J gene TRBJ1-3; D gene uncertain. The germline V gene encodes CDR1 SGDLS and CDR2 YYNGEE. V lost 1 base to trimming and J lost 0 bases, with 11 bases between them. The CDR3 sequence is 16 residues long. CDR3 residues: CASSVRAGSSGNTIYF. The CDR3 coding sequence is TGTGCCAGCAGCGTAAGGGCCGGGAGCTCTGGAAACACCATATATTTT.